These T cell receptor beta chains were read from a single sample in a study of CD4 T cells in relation to SARS-CoV-2 and coronaviruses. Sequencing used immunoSEQ multiplex PCR; TCRdb keeps in-frame clones, though not all of them. Found here are tens of thousands of clones, around four fifths of them singletons; the top ten hold less than 3%. Antigens for these TCRs are unknown. Sequenced material: memory CD4+ T cells from PBMCs, cultured in vitro. These TCRs come from an adult with COVID-19. The CDR3 runs from the conserved cysteine through the conserved F or W. D genes are given only for firm matches. A clone size is listed for some rows: how often the clone was seen (once, few, many), or a class if it is expanded.

v_gene,d_gene,j_gene,abundance,CDR3aa,CDR3nt
TRBV12-3/TRBV12-4,TRBD2,TRBJ2-3,.,CASKGLAAGTQYF,TGTGCCAGCAAGGGACTAGCGGCAGGTACGCAGTATTTT
TRBV7-9,.,TRBJ2-5,once,CASSYRVLEETQYF,TGTGCCAGCAGCTACAGGGTTCTGGAAGAGACCCAGTACTTC
TRBV28,.,TRBJ1-1,.,CASSPWGQLNTEAFF,TGTGCCAGCAGTCCTTGGGGCCAGCTGAACACTGAAGCTTTCTTT
TRBV11-1,.,TRBJ2-7,few,CASSPGNIQDHEQYF,TGTGCCAGCAGCCCAGGGAACATTCAGGACCACGAGCAGTACTTC
TRBV15,.,TRBJ2-7,.,CATSRDRMGSDPTHF,TGTGCCACCAGCAGAGATAGAATGGGGTCTGACCCCACACACTTC
TRBV5-6,.,TRBJ1-3,.,CASSLDLGGAGNTIYF,TGTGCCAGCAGCTTGGATCTGGGGGGCGCGGGAAACACCATATATTTT
TRBV12-3/TRBV12-4,TRBD2,TRBJ2-1,.,CASGTSGEQFF,TGTGCCAGCGGAACTAGCGGGGAGCAGTTCTTC
TRBV27,.,TRBJ2-4,.,CASSSLAKNIQYF,TGTGCCAGCAGTTCTCTAGCCAAAAACATTCAGTACTTC
TRBV19,.,TRBJ2-1,.,CASSISQGRDEQFF,TGTGCCAGTAGTATTAGCCAGGGGAGGGATGAGCAGTTCTTC
TRBV18,.,TRBJ2-7,.,CASSPNELYEQYF,TGTGCCAGCTCCCCGAACGAGCTGTACGAGCAGTACTTC